This paragraph covers one TCR beta chain sequence. Its target is unknown. The data were taken from a study of vaccination and CD4 T cells after COVID-19. About the study: Drawing of post-COVID samples took place a median roughly 95 days after diagnosis (range 35 to 161).

This CDR3 has 16 amino acids. V was trimmed by 2 bases and J by 2 bases, leaving 17 bases between them. CDR1 is DFQATT and CDR2 is SNEGSKA in the germline V gene (reference sequence). An Oncomine TCR Beta short-read assay was used to sequence the DNA from cultured CD4+ T cells. TCRdb reanalysed the PCR reads using MiXCR and keeps one entry per CDR3 protein. The sample lists under 25,000 distinct CDR3 sequences; less than 70% were seen once. Sample treatment: roughly 10-day PBMC culture with coronavirus spike peptide pools or control peptides (ViraFEST assay). This chain uses TRBV20-1 with TRBJ2-3, with D tentatively TRBD1 (5 bases). Sequencing used CD4+ T cells from blood, cultured in vitro. This TCR was sampled from a human donor who had recovered from COVID-19. CDR3 sequence reads: CSARRAGMFTTDTQYF. The CDR3 DNA reads TGCAGTGCTAGAAGGGCAGGGATGTTCACCACAGATACGCAGTATTTT.